The entry below gives a single T cell receptor beta chain sequence along with its context. Its antigen is unknown. These data come from a study of cytomegalovirus exposure and HLA in healthy donors. This CDR3 has 15 amino acids. Per the germline V gene, CDR1 is LGHNA and CDR2 is YNFKEQ. The V gene lost 4 bases and the J gene lost 3 bases, with 12 bases spanning the gap. Study observations and caveats: More clonal expansion characterized HLA-associated TCR beta chains than equally common others in a later analysis. The authors enumerated 150 to 200 TCR beta chains as linked to cytomegalovirus. In vitro testing confirmed a few CMV-associated chains as specific for CMV antigens. Later analysis showed TCR association rates varying by HLA locus, highest for DRB1 and lowest for HLA-C.

Primers: 60 Vbeta forward and 13 Jbeta reverse. Method: immunoSEQ multiplex PCR; TCRdb's copy keeps in-frame clones and lacks some. The sample lists about 150,000 clones, 60% to 80% seen once, with approximately 6.9% in the top ten. Sequenced sample: PBMCs. This chain uses TRBV4-2 with TRBJ1-4; TRBD1 might be the D (5 bases). The clonotype originates from a woman in her 40s in good health and CMV-seropositive. This CDR3 reads CASSLKRGPNEKLFF. The CDR3 DNA is TGTGCCAGCAGCCTAAAAAGGGGCCCTAATGAAAAACTGTTTTTT.